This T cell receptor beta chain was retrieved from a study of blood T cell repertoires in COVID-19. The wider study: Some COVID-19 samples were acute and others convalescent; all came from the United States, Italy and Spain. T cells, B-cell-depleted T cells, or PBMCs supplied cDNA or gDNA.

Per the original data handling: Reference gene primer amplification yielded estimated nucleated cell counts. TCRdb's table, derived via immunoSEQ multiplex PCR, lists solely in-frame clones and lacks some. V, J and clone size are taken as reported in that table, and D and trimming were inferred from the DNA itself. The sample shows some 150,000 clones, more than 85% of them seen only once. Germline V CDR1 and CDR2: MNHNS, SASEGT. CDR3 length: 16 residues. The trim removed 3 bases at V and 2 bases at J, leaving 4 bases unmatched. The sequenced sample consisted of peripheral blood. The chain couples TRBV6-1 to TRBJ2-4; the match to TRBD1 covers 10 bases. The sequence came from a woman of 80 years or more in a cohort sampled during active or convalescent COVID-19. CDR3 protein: CASSDRQGASKNIQYF. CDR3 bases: TGTGCCAGCAGTGACCGACAGGGGGCTTCCAAAAACATTCAGTACTTC.